This passage covers 26 T cell receptor beta chains from one sample sequenced in a study of technical replicates of blood from a handful of donors. Data came from immunoSEQ multiplex PCR; TCRdb stores just in-frame clones and leaves some out. This sample has 35,000 to 50,000 clones; around 97% occur once, and the top ten carry approximately 0.35%. The sample was T cells isolated from PBMCs. The receptors shown here come from a human donor in good health.

The chain carries TRBV5-1 and TRBJ2-7, with 7 bases fitting TRBD1. V dropped 3 bases and J dropped 1; count of bases not matched to a gene: 1. Germline values: CDR1 SGHRS, CDR2 YFSETQ. This CDR3 spans 13 amino acids. CDR3 in DNA: TGCGCCAGCAGCTCGGGACAGTCCTACGAGCAGTACTTC. Amino acids: CASSSGQSYEQYF.

This chain joins TRBV6-5 and TRBJ1-2; no firm D call. Germline-derived CDR1 and CDR2 are MNHEY and SVGAGI. Trimming took 9 bases from V and 5 from J, leaving 16 bases between them. This CDR3 spans 13 amino acids. This CDR3 reads CASALHFLYGYTF. The CDR3 DNA reads as TGTGCCAGTGCCCTCCACTTCCTTTATGGCTACACCTTC.

This clone was observed once. The chain has TRBV11-3 and TRBJ1-3, with 9 bases lining up with TRBD1. Germline CDR1 reads SGHNT; CDR2 reads YENEEA. This CDR3 has 15 residues. After removal of 6 bases from V and 0 bases from J, the junction contained 3 bases not matched to a gene. The CDR3 region has the DNA TGTGCCAGCAGGGGACAGGGTTTCTCTGGAAACACCATATATTTT. This codes for CASRGQGFSGNTIYF. The full variable domain, with the rest looked up from reference TRBV11-3 and TRBJ1-3, is EAGVVQSPRYKIIEKKQPVAFWCNPISGHNTLYWYLQNLGQGPELLIRYENEEAVDDSQLPKDRFSAERLKGVDSTLKIQPAELGDSAVYLCASRGQGFSGNTIYFGEGSWLTVV.

V and J are TRBV30 and TRBJ2-2, with TRBD1 matching 8 bases. The CDR3 sequence is 14 residues long. J lost 0 bases, V lost 5 bases, and 2 bases had no gene match. Germline CDR1 and CDR2: GTSNPN and SVGIG (reference sequence). The CDR3 here is CAWARGPNTGELFF. In DNA form, the CDR3 reads TGTGCCTGGGCCAGGGGGCCGAACACCGGGGAGCTGTTTTTT.

J is TRBJ1-5 and V is TRBV2, with D hard to call. Trimming took 3 bases from V and 3 from J, leaving 9 bases between them. The CDR3 totals 14 residues. Germline V lookup: CDR1 SNHLY, CDR2 FYNNEI. The DNA of the CDR3 is TGTGCCAGCAGTGAGTCAGATTCCAATCAGCCCCAGCATTTT. Encoded protein: CASSESDSNQPQHF. The full variable domain, completed using reference TRBV2 and TRBJ1-5, is EPEVTQTPSHQVTQMGQEVILRCVPISNHLYFYWYRQILGQKVEFLVSFYNNEISEKSEIFDDQFSVERPDGSNFTLKIRSTKLEDSAMYFCASSESDSNQPQHFGDGTRLSIL.

The chain uses TRBV29-1 and TRBJ2-7; D is undetermined. The CDR3 is 11 amino acids. Trimming took 5 bases from V and 2 from J, leaving 7 bases between them. Germline loops: CDR1 SQVTM, CDR2 ANQGSEA. This CDR3 is CSVWAAYEQYF. CDR3 in DNA: TGCAGCGTTTGGGCAGCCTACGAGCAGTACTTC.

In this sample, this clone turned up once. V is TRBV11-3 and J is TRBJ2-3; 8 bases fit TRBD1. The length of the CDR3 is 17 residues. Germline CDR1 reads SGHNT; CDR2 reads YENEEA. The junction had 7 bases not matched to a gene; V was cut back by 0 bases and J by 2 bases. CDR3 in DNA: TGTGCCAGCAGCTTAGACAGGGGGCCTAGCGCCACAGATACGCAGTATTTT. Amino acids: CASSLDRGPSATDTQYF.

The chain uses TRBV7-8 and TRBJ2-1; TRBD1 might be the D (6 bases). Per the germline V gene, CDR1 is SGHVS and CDR2 is FQNEAQ. The CDR3 contains 12 residues. Trimming removed 2 bases at V and 8 bases at J, with 7 bases between. The CDR3 nucleotides are TGTGCCAGCAGCTTAAAGGGGGATGAGCAGTTCTTC. This codes for CASSLKGDEQFF. Full variable domain (rest looked up from reference TRBV7-8 and TRBJ2-1): GAGVSQSPRYKVAKRGQDVALRCDPISGHVSLFWYQQALGQGPEFLTYFQNEAQLDKSGLPSDRFFAERPEGSVSTLKIQRTQQEDSAVYLCASSLKGDEQFFGPGTRLTVL.

This clone was seen only a few times. The gene calls are TRBV14 and TRBJ2-5; TRBD1 is a possible D gene (6 bases). Trimming stripped 1 base from V and 5 bases from J, with 14 bases between. The CDR3 is made up of 15 amino acids. The germline V gene has CDR1 SGHDN and CDR2 FVKESK. The CDR3 reads CASSQVTGYFETQYF. The CDR3 DNA follows: TGTGCCAGCAGCCAAGTCACAGGGTATTTCGAGACCCAGTACTTC.

This sequence joins TRBV9 and TRBJ2-6, with D hard to call. Germline assignment: CDR1 SGDLS and CDR2 YYNGEE. This CDR3 contains 15 residues. Trimming shortened V by 0 bases and J by 0 bases, and 4 bases separated the two germline ends. CDR3 bases: TGTGCCAGCAGCGTAGATCTCTCTGGGGCCAACGTCCTGACTTTC. Encoded protein: CASSVDLSGANVLTF.

The J gene is TRBJ1-1, the V gene TRBV5-8; D is possibly TRBD1 (6 bases). Between the trimmed V and J ends, which lost 0 bases and 3 bases, there was a span of 15 bases. The CDR3 has 16 amino acids. Germline CDR1 is SGHTS and CDR2 is YDEGEE. CDR3 nucleotides: TGTGCCAGCAGCTTGGGGCAGGGGTTGAGGTACACTGAAGCTTTCTTT. This codes for CASSLGQGLRYTEAFF.

The count of this clone is one. Mismatch with germline at one junction end may stem from a read error. The genes are TRBV7-7 and TRBJ2-3; TRBD2 matches 9 bases. The V gene's germline CDR1 is SSHAT and CDR2 FNYEAQ (reference sequence). The CDR3 covers 16 residues. For the CDR3, the DNA is TGTGCTAGCAGCTTAGGACTAGCGACTTGGGGAGATACGCAGTATTTT. Its translation: CASSLGLATWGDTQYF.

The chain joins TRBV9 to TRBJ2-7; TRBD1 aligns across 7 bases. V lost 0 bases and J lost 2; bases outside the gene matches: 8. Per germline, CDR1 SGDLS and CDR2 YYNGEE. This CDR3 is built from 16 residues. CDR3 amino acids: CASSVDLRTGAYEQYF. DNA of the CDR3: TGTGCCAGCAGCGTAGACTTGAGGACAGGTGCCTACGAGCAGTACTTC. The full variable domain, rest sourced from reference TRBV9 and TRBJ2-7, is DSGVTQTPKHLITATGQRVTLRCSPRSGDLSVYWYQQSLDQGLQFLIQYYNGEERAKGNILERFSAQQFPDLHSELNLSSLELGDSALYFCASSVDLRTGAYEQYFGPGTRLTVT.

The chain is built from TRBV6-5 and TRBJ1-2; weak D call: TRBD1 (6 bases). CDR1 and CDR2 (germline): MNHEY, SVGAGI. The CDR3 spans 16 residues. The ends were cut back, 0 bases at V and 3 bases at J, with 14 bases in the middle. The CDR3 DNA reads as TGTGCCAGCAGTTACTCCCCGGTAGGGACACACTATGGCTACACCTTC. It yields the protein CASSYSPVGTHYGYTF.

The genes are TRBV15 and TRBJ2-3; 10 bases agree with TRBD1. Germline-derived CDR1 and CDR2 are LNHNV and YYDKDF (reference sequence). This CDR3 has 15 residues. Trimming removed 3 bases from V and 4 bases from J; junction bases left unmatched: 4. The CDR3 here is CATSRTGQGPDTQYF. The CDR3 region has the DNA TGTGCCACCAGCAGGACGGGACAGGGGCCAGATACGCAGTATTTT. Full variable domain (missing parts from reference TRBV15 and TRBJ2-3): DAMVIQNPRYQVTQFGKPVTLSCSQTLNHNVMYWYQQKSSQAPKLLFHYYDKDFNNEADTPDNFQSRRPNTSFCFLDIRSPGLGDTAMYLCATSRTGQGPDTQYFGPGTRLTVL.

The chain uses TRBV10-2 and TRBJ2-1, with TRBD2 matching over 9 bases. V lost 3 bases to trimming and J lost 7 bases; unmatched junction nucleotides: 19. CDR1 and CDR2 (germline): WSHSY, SAAADI. The CDR3 is 19 residues long. CDR3 sequence reads: CASSDSLRWSSGRPNEQFF. CDR3 bases: TGCGCCAGCAGTGACAGTTTACGGTGGAGTAGCGGGAGACCGAATGAGCAGTTCTTC.

The V call is TRBV11-2, the J call TRBJ2-3; D gene ambiguous. V was cut by 5 bases and J by 4 bases, with 10 bases left in between. CDR3 length: 13 residues. Germline values: CDR1 SGHAT, CDR2 FQNNGV. The CDR3 protein is CASSAPPADTQYF. CDR3 in DNA: TGTGCCAGCAGCGCCCCACCGGCAGATACGCAGTATTTT.

The CDR3 region is CASSRERERGETQYF. The CDR3 bases are TGTGCCAGCAGTAGAGAGCGGGAGAGGGGAGAGACCCAGTACTTC. The chain recombines TRBV2 with TRBJ2-5; 8 bases line up with TRBD2. There are 15 residues in the CDR3. V dropped 5 bases and J dropped 4; count of bases not matched to a gene: 9. The germline V gene encodes CDR1 SNHLY and CDR2 FYNNEI.

The chain is built from TRBV30 and TRBJ1-3; 7 bases match TRBD1. This CDR3 contains 13 residues. Per the germline V gene, CDR1 is GTSNPN and CDR2 is SVGIG (reference sequence). The junction had 11 bases not matched to a gene; V was cut back by 6 bases and J by 9 bases. This chain's CDR3 is CACGTAGMATIYF. The DNA for the CDR3 is TGTGCCTGTGGGACAGCTGGGATGGCCACCATATATTTT.

This clone was counted a single time. This sequence joins TRBV9 and TRBJ2-6; the D gene could be TRBD1 or TRBD2 (5 bases each). Looked up from germline, CDR1 is SGDLS and CDR2 is YYNGEE. This CDR3 contains 16 residues. V lost 4 bases and J lost 1, with 12 bases in between. CDR3 residues: CASSLGESSGANVLTF. The CDR3 nucleotides are TGTGCCAGCAGCTTAGGGGAGTCTTCTGGGGCCAACGTCCTGACTTTC. The complete variable domain, with remaining parts taken from reference TRBV9 and TRBJ2-6, reads DSGVTQTPKHLITATGQRVTLRCSPRSGDLSVYWYQQSLDQGLQFLIQYYNGEERAKGNILERFSAQQFPDLHSELNLSSLELGDSALYFCASSLGESSGANVLTFGAGSRLTVL.

The gene calls are TRBV7-2 and TRBJ2-1; TRBD2 aligns across 11 bases. J was trimmed by 6 bases and V by 6 bases; bases with no gene match: 7. This CDR3 comprises 15 residues. In germline, CDR1 is SGHTA, CDR2 FQGNSA. CDR3 loop: CASSRTSGSSNEQFF. CDR3 coding DNA: TGTGCCAGCAGTCGAACTAGCGGGAGTAGCAATGAGCAGTTCTTC. Full variable domain (remainder filled in from reference TRBV7-2 and TRBJ2-1): GAGVSQSPSNKVTEKGKDVELRCDPISGHTALYWYRQSLGQGLEFLIYFQGNSAPDKSGLPSDRFSAERTGGSVSTLTIQRTQQEDSAVYLCASSRTSGSSNEQFFGPGTRLTVL.

The V and J genes are TRBV27 and TRBJ1-4; possible D gene TRBD1, 6 bases. The germline V gene encodes CDR1 MNHEY and CDR2 SMNVEV (reference sequence). The length of the CDR3 is 14 residues. V lost 4 bases and J lost 3, with 9 bases in between. CDR3 residues: CASSSDSPNEKLFF. In nucleotides, the CDR3 is TGTGCCAGCAGTTCGGACAGCCCTAATGAAAAACTGTTTTTT.

The chain employs TRBV7-2 and TRBJ2-6, with D tentatively TRBD1 (5 bases). Between the trimmed V and J ends, which lost 1 base and 3 bases, there was a span of 16 bases. This CDR3 has 18 residues. Germline V lookup: CDR1 SGHTA, CDR2 FQGNSA. CDR3 protein: CASSLGGQVTGGANVLTF. CDR3 in DNA: TGTGCCAGCAGCTTAGGAGGTCAGGTCACAGGTGGGGCCAACGTCCTGACTTTC.

This sequence joins TRBV27 and TRBJ2-1; 8 bases map to TRBD2. Unmatched junction bases numbered 2, after V lost 2 bases and J lost 2 bases. CDR1 and CDR2 from the germline V gene are MNHEY and SMNVEV (reference sequence). This CDR3 contains 15 residues. CDR3 residues: CASSLQRETYNEQFF. The CDR3 DNA reads as TGTGCCAGCAGTTTACAGCGGGAGACCTACAATGAGCAGTTCTTC.

This rearrangement joins TRBV13 to TRBJ2-7; 9 bases align to TRBD2. Trimming removed 2 bases from V and 4 bases from J; junction bases left unmatched: 9. The V gene's germline CDR1 is PRHDT and CDR2 FYEKMQ (reference sequence). This CDR3 has 16 residues. CDR3 loop: CASSLSETSGRYEQYF. The CDR3 region has the DNA TGTGCCAGCAGCTTAAGCGAGACTAGCGGAAGATACGAGCAGTACTTC. The whole variable domain, remainder taken from reference TRBV13 and TRBJ2-7, is AAGVIQSPRHLIKEKRETATLKCYPIPRHDTVYWYQQGPGQDPQFLISFYEKMQSDKGSIPDRFSAQQFSDYHSELNMSSLELGDSALYFCASSLSETSGRYEQYFGPGTRLTVT.

The chain uses TRBV9 and TRBJ1-2; 10 bases line up with TRBD1. Trimming removed 0 bases from V and 4 bases from J; junction bases left unmatched: 12. Per germline, CDR1 SGDLS and CDR2 YYNGEE. The CDR3 extends over 18 amino acids. The chain's CDR3 is CASSVGSGGQGFIYGYTF. CDR3 nucleotides: TGTGCCAGCAGCGTAGGTTCGGGGGGACAGGGGTTTATCTATGGCTACACCTTC.